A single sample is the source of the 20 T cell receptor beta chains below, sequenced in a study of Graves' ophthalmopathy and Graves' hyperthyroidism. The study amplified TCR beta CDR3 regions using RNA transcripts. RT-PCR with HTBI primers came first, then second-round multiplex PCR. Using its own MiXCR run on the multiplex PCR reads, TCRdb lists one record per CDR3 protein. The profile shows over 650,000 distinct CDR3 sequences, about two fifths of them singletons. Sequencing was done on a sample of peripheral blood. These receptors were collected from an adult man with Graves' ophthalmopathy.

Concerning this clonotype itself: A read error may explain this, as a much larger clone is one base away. The CDR3 coding sequence is TGTGCCAGCAGCTTAGATTCGGCCCTCAGCTGGGAGACCCAGTACTTC. Encoded protein: CASSLDSALSWETQYF. The chain has TRBV7-9 and TRBJ2-5; unclear D gene. Trimming removed 1 base from V and 5 bases from J, with 17 bases in between. The CDR3 extends over 16 amino acids. CDR1 is SEHNR, CDR2 FQNEAQ, per germline (reference sequence).

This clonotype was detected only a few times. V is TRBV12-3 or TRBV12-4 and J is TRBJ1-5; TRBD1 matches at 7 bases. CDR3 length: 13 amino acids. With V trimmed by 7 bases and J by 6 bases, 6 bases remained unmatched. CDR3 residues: CASNVQGIQPQHF. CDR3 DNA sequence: TGTGCCAGCAATGTACAGGGGATTCAGCCCCAGCATTTT.

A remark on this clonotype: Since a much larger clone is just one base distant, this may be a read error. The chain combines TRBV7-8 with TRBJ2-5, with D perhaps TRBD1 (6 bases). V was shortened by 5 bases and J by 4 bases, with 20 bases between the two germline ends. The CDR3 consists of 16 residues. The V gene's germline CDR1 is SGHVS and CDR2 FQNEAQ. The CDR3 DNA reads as TGTGCCAGCAGCCCAAACCGGGACATCCGTTCAGAGACCCAGTACTTC. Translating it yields CASSPNRDIRSETQYF.

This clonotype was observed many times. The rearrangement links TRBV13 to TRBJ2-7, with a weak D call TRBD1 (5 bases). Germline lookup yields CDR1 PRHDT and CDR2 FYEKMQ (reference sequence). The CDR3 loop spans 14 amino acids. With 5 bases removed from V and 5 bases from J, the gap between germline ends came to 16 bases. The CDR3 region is CASSPRAGLHEQYF. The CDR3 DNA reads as TGTGCCAGCAGCCCCCGTGCAGGGCTGCACGAGCAGTACTTC.

CDR3 sequence reads: CASSWGLAESSYEQYF. CDR3 DNA sequence: TGCGCCAGCAGCTGGGGACTAGCGGAAAGCTCCTACGAGCAGTACTTC. The chain is built from TRBV5-1 and TRBJ2-7; 11 positions agree with TRBD2. Germline V gene sequence: CDR1 SGHRS, CDR2 YFSETQ. This CDR3 region has 16 residues. V lost 3 bases, J lost 0 bases, and 5 bases stayed unmatched.

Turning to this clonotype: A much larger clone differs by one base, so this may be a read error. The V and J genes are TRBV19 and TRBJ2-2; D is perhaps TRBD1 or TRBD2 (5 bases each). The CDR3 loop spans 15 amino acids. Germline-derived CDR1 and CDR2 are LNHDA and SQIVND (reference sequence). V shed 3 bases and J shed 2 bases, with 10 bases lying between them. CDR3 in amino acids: CASSMGRGNTGELFF. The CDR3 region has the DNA TGTGCCAGTAGTATGGGACGGGGCAACACCGGGGAGCTGTTTTTT.

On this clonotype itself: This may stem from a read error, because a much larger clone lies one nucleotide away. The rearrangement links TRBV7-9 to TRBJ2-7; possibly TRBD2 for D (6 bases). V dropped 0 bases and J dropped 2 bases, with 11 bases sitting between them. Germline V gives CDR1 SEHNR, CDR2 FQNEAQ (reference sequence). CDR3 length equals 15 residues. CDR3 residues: CASSLASGDTYEQYV. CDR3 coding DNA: TGTGCCAGCAGCTTAGCTAGCGGAGATACCTACGAGCAGTACGTC.

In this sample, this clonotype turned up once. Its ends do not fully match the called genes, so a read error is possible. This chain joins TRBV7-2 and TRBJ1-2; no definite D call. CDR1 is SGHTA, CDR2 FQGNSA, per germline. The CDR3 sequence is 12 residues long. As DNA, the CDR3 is TGTGCCAGCAGTCGCTCGGGCTATGGCCACACCTTC. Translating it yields CASSRSGYGHTF.

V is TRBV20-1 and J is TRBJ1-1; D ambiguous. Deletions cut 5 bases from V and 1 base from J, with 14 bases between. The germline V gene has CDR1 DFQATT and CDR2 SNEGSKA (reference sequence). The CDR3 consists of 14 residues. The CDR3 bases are TGCAGTGCTCCTATCCAGGTTGAGAACACTGAAGCTTTCTTT. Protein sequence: CSAPIQVENTEAFF.

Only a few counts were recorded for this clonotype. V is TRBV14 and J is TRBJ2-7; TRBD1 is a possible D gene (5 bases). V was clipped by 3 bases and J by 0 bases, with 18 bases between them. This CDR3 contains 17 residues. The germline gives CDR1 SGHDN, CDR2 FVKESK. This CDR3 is CASSHLGQGESSYEQYF. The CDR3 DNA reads TGTGCCAGCAGCCACTTGGGCCAAGGGGAATCCTCCTACGAGCAGTACTTC.

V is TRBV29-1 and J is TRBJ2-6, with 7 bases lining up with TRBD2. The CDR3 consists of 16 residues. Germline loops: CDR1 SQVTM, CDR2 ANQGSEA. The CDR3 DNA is TGCAGTGTGAGGGCCGGGGGAGGGGAAGGGGCCAACGTCCTGACTTTC. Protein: CSVRAGGGEGANVLTF.

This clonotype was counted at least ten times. The CDR3 protein is CSAQGVSEAFF. CDR3 sequence (DNA): TGCAGTGCACAAGGCGTCAGCGAAGCTTTCTTT. V is TRBV20-1 and J is TRBJ1-1; D unclear. The V end lost 6 bases, the J end lost 8 bases, and 13 bases lay between the germline ends. Germline CDR1 DFQATT, CDR2 SNEGSKA (reference sequence). The CDR3 loop spans 11 amino acids.

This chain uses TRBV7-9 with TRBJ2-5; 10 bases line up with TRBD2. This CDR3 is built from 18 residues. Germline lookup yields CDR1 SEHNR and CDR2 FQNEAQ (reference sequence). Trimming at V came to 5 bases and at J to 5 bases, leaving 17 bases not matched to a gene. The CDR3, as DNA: TGTGCCAGCAGCCCCCCCGGGACTAGCGTTCTATCGCAGGAGACCCAGTACTTC. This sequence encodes CASSPPGTSVLSQETQYF.

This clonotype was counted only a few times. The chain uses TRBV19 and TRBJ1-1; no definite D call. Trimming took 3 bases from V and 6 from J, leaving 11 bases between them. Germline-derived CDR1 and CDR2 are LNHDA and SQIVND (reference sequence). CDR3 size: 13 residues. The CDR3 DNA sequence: TGTGCCAGTAGTATGGCGGGGTTTGCTGAAGCTTTCTTT. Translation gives CASSMAGFAEAFF.

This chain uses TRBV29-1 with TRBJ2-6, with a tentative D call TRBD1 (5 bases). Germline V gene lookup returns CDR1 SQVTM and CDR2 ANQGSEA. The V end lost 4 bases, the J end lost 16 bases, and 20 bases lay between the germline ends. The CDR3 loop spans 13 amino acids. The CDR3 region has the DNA TGCAGCGTTGGTAGCAGGTTCGGGCAGGGTCTGACTTTC. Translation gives CSVGSRFGQGLTF.

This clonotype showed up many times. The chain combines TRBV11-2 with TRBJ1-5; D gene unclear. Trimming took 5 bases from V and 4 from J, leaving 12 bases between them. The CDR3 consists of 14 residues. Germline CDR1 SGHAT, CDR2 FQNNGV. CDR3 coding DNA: TGTGCCAGCAGCCCAAAGGCAGAAAATCAGCCCCAGCATTTT. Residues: CASSPKAENQPQHF.

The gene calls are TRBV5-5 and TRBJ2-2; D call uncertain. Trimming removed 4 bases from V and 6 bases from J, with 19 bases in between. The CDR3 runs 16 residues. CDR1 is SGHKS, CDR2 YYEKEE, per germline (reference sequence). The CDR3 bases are TGTGCCAGCAGCGACCCGGGCCTGGAAGATTCCGGGGAGCTGTTTTTT. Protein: CASSDPGLEDSGELFF. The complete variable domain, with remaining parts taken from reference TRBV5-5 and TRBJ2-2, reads DAGVTQSPTHLIKTRGQQVTLRCSPISGHKSVSWYQQVLGQGPQFIFQYYEKEERGRGNFPDRFSARQFPNYSSELNVNALLLGDSALYLCASSDPGLEDSGELFFGEGSRLTVL.

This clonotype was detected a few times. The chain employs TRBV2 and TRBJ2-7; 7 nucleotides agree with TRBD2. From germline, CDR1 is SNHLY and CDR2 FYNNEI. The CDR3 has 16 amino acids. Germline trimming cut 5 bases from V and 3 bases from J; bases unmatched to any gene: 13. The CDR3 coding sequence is TGTGCCAGCAGTCGATGGGGCGGGGGTATAAGCTACGAGCAGTACTTC. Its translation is CASSRWGGGISYEQYF.

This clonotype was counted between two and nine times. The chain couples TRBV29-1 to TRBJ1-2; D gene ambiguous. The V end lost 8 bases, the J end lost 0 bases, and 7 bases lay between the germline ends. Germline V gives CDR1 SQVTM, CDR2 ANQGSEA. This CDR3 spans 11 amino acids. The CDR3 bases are TGCAGCTCGACCGCTAACTATGGCTACACCTTC. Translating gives CSSTANYGYTF.

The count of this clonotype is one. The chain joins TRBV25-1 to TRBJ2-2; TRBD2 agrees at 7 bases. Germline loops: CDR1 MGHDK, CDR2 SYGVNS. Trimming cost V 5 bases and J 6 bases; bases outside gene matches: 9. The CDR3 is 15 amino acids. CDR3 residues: CASSLTGTKAGELFF. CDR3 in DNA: TGTGCCAGCAGTTTAACCGGGACTAAGGCCGGGGAGCTGTTTTTT.